Following are 12 T cell receptor beta chains from one sample sequenced in a study of CD8 T cells in ankylosing spondylitis. These receptors are not linked to any known antigen. Findings and caveats of the study: Apparently characteristic of ankylosing spondylitis blood was a TCR beta motif (eight highly homologous variants).

MiXCR, run by TCRdb on the 5' RACE reads, gives a single entry per CDR3 protein. This sample has 500,000 to 550,000 distinct CDR3 sequences, with roughly 13% found just once. Sequencing was carried out using blood, either unsorted or a sorted T cell fraction (not recorded which). These receptors originate from a male donor with ankylosing spondylitis.

This chain links TRBV5-1 with TRBJ2-2, with D perhaps TRBD1 or TRBD2 (5 bases each). Looked up from germline, CDR1 is SGHRS and CDR2 is YFSETQ. The CDR3 is 13 amino acids. V lost 7 bases to trimming and J lost 5 bases, with 12 bases between them. The CDR3 DNA reads TGCGCCAGCCACGGCAGGGAGACCGGGGAGCTGTTTTTT. Translated: CASHGRETGELFF.

This clonotype was recorded at least ten times. The chain employs TRBV12-3 or TRBV12-4 and TRBJ2-1, with TRBD2 identical over 10 bases. This CDR3 region has 15 residues. With V trimmed by 5 bases and J by 5 bases, 6 bases remained unmatched. The CDR3 is CASSASGLANNEQFF. CDR3 in DNA: TGTGCCAGCAGTGCGTCGGGACTAGCGAACAATGAGCAGTTCTTC.

This clonotype was picked up many times. The J gene is TRBJ1-2, the V gene TRBV12-3 or TRBV12-4, with no clear D. This CDR3 contains 13 residues. With 4 bases removed from V and 8 bases from J, the gap between germline ends came to 14 bases. In DNA, the CDR3 is TGTGCCAGCAGTTCCGGGTCTTCCTTCGGCTACACCTTC. Encoded protein: CASSSGSSFGYTF.

On this clonotype: A much larger clone lies one base from this, so it may be a read error. This chain links TRBV11-3 with TRBJ1-1; TRBD1 is a possible D gene (5 bases). V shed 5 bases and J shed 4 bases, with 8 bases lying between them. Per germline, CDR1 SGHNT and CDR2 YENEEA. The CDR3 is 12 amino acids. CDR3 loop: CASSAGFTEAFF. CDR3 nucleotide sequence: TGTGCCAGCAGCGCAGGGTTCACTGAAGCTTTCTTT.

This chain uses TRBV12-3 or TRBV12-4 with TRBJ2-2, with D hard to call. Trimming shortened V by 6 bases and J by 5 bases, and 7 bases separated the two germline ends. The CDR3 length is 12 residues. Written as DNA, the CDR3 is TGTGCCAGCAGCGATACTACCGGGGAGCTGTTTTTT. As protein: CASSDTTGELFF.

This clonotype was detected many times. The V gene is TRBV12-3 or TRBV12-4, the J gene TRBJ2-5; a weak D match, TRBD2 (6 bases). This CDR3 has 15 amino acids. V lost 3 bases and J lost 5, with 16 bases in between. CDR3 in DNA: TGTGCCAGCAGTTTTGGAGGGTTCGATGGGGAGACCCAGTACTTC. Translated, it gives CASSFGGFDGETQYF.

The gene calls are TRBV20-1 and TRBJ2-5, with 11 positions matching TRBD1. Looked up from germline, CDR1 is DFQATT and CDR2 is SNEGSKA (reference sequence). The V and J ends lost 5 bases and 5 bases, in that order; junction bases with no gene match: 7. This CDR3 has 14 amino acids. The CDR3 sequence is CSAPGDRGGETQYF. DNA for the CDR3: TGCAGTGCTCCCGGGGACAGGGGGGGCGAGACCCAGTACTTC.

The chain has TRBV25-1 and TRBJ2-2, with TRBD2 identical over 7 bases. The CDR3 covers 14 residues. Germline CDR1 MGHDK, CDR2 SYGVNS. The J segment lost 6 bases and the V segment lost 3 bases, leaving 4 bases of the junction unmatched. The CDR3 protein is CASSEAGRAGELFF. As DNA, the CDR3 is TGTGCCAGCAGTGAGGCAGGGAGGGCCGGGGAGCTGTTTTTT.

This clonotype was seen a handful of times. The chain links TRBV20-1 to TRBJ2-2; D uncertain. Germline CDR1 reads DFQATT; CDR2 reads SNEGSKA (reference sequence). This CDR3 has 11 residues. V was trimmed by 0 bases and J by 4 bases, leaving 0 bases between them. Here the CDR3 reads CSARDTGELFF. CDR3 nucleotides: TGCAGTGCTAGAGACACCGGGGAGCTGTTTTTT.

This clonotype was detected only a few times. The chain is built from TRBV24-1 and TRBJ2-1; unclear D gene. V dropped 3 bases and J dropped 3 bases, with 2 bases sitting between them. CDR1 and CDR2 (germline): KGHDR, SFDVKD. CDR3 length: 12 residues. The CDR3 region is CATSDDYNEQFF. CDR3 nucleotides: TGTGCCACCAGTGATGACTACAATGAGCAGTTCTTC.

Remarks on this clonotype: The DNA is left out, because the CDR3 cannot be placed on it with certainty; the CDR3 is given as TCRdb lists it. The chain uses TRBV20-1 and TRBJ1-2; the tabulated D call, TRBD1, remains unverified against the DNA. Germline-derived CDR1 and CDR2 are DFQATT and SNEGSKA (reference sequence). The CDR3 has 13 residues if both end residues are counted. CDR3 loop: CSAPWGQGAFSAF.

This sequence joins TRBV20-1 and TRBJ2-7; a weak D match, TRBD2 (5 bases). The CDR3 runs to 17 residues. Germline V gene sequence: CDR1 DFQATT, CDR2 SNEGSKA (reference sequence). CDR3 amino acids: CFAGQASGMVSSYEQYF. Here the CDR3 DNA reads TGCTTTGCTGGCCAAGCTTCGGGAATGGTGAGCTCCTACGAGCAGTACTTC.